This TCR beta chain stems from a study of T-cell memory formation after mild COVID-19. Study context: Largely donor-specific sequence clusters came from two donors.

One entry per CDR3 protein, called by TCRdb with MiXCR from the 5' RACE reads. The sample carries about 210,000 distinct CDR3 sequences, roughly 30% recorded once. The germline V gene has CDR1 LGHNA and CDR2 YNFKEQ. The CDR3 totals 16 residues. Study findings and constraints: Clones which contracted sat mainly in CM and EM if CD4+, and in EMRA if CD8+. Memory cells collected pre-infection included some clones that later responded, suggesting cross-reactive memory joined. There was a balanced CD4/CD8 profile in clones contracting day 15 to 85, and later expanders leaned CD4+.

In the case of this clonotype: Its antigen remains unknown. Its ends do not fully match the called genes, so a read error is possible.

The origin of this receptor is an adult woman who had mild COVID-19 (a few samples of this study predate the infection). Cell type and time point are not known. The chain employs TRBV4-2 and TRBJ2-3; D is unresolved. The sequenced sample was PBMCs or a T cell subset sorted from them (not recorded which). The CDR3 loop reads CASGHSQRPSTDTQYF. CDR3 DNA: TGTGCCAGCGGCCATTCCCAGCGCCCTAGCACAGATACGCAGTATTTT.